This is a list of T cell receptor beta chains from one sample in a study of blood T cell repertoires in COVID-19. Assay used: immunoSEQ multiplex PCR; TCRdb lists only in-frame clones, some missing. The sample has about 120,000 clones; around 80% are singletons. Sequenced sample: peripheral blood. The receptors come from an elderly woman with acute or convalescent COVID-19. Both conserved end residues are part of each CDR3. A D gene is named only where the DNA matches it firmly. The listing skips clone size in some rows; elsewhere it reads once, few, many or a size class.

size	V	D	J	CDR3	DNA
.	TRBV28	.	TRBJ1-2	CASSTQGNYGYTF	TGTGCCAGCAGTACCCAGGGTAACTATGGCTACACCTTC
.	TRBV28	TRBD1	TRBJ1-5	CASSSGTGSQPQHF	TGTGCCAGCAGCTCCGGGACAGGGAGTCAGCCCCAGCATTTT
once	TRBV6-1	TRBD1	TRBJ2-5	CASSEADRGETQYF	TGTGCCAGCAGTGAAGCGGACAGGGGAGAGACCCAGTACTTC
.	TRBV30	TRBD1	TRBJ1-4	CAWSRTGRNEKLFF	TGTGCCTGGAGCCGGACAGGTCGTAATGAAAAACTGTTTTTT
.	TRBV6-5	.	TRBJ1-4	CASTPLGQTNEKLFF	TGTGCCAGCACCCCGTTAGGACAGACGAATGAAAAACTGTTTTTT
.	TRBV27	.	TRBJ2-5	CASSSGTPPPGTQYF	TGTGCCAGCAGCTCTGGGACACCTCCACCAGGGACCCAGTACTTC
.	TRBV30	.	TRBJ2-3	CAWSHEGTDTQYF	TGTGCCTGGAGCCACGAGGGAACAGATACGCAGTATTTT
.	TRBV2	.	TRBJ1-4	CATFRGAGEKLFF	TGTGCCACCTTTCGGGGGGCAGGGGAAAAACTGTTTTTT
.	TRBV12-3/TRBV12-4	.	TRBJ2-3	CASSLYRATQYF	TGTGCCAGCAGTCTATACAGGGCTACGCAGTATTTT
.	TRBV3-1/TRBV3-2	TRBD1	TRBJ2-5	CASSPPGGRQETQYF	TGTGCCAGCAGCCCCCCAGGGGGCCGGCAAGAGACCCAGTACTTC
.	TRBV6-4	.	TRBJ1-1	CASSAHGQNTEAFF	TGTGCCAGCAGTGCCCACGGACAGAACACTGAAGCTTTCTTT
.	TRBV4-2	TRBD1	TRBJ1-5	CASSQVQGGQPQHF	TGTGCCAGCAGCCAAGTGCAGGGGGGTCAGCCCCAGCATTTT
.	TRBV5-1	.	TRBJ1-2	CASSFDTNYGYTF	TGCGCCAGCAGCTTCGACACTAACTATGGCTACACCTTC
.	TRBV19	.	TRBJ1-3	CASSIQGRSGNTIYF	TGTGCCAGTAGTATCCAGGGCCGCTCTGGAAACACCATATATTTT
.	TRBV18	.	TRBJ2-6	CASSPVDRGWEAGANVLTF	TGTGCCAGCTCACCAGTTGACAGAGGGTGGGAGGCTGGGGCCAACGTCCTGACTTTC
.	TRBV5-5	TRBD1	TRBJ2-3	CASSTLRTGRQDTQYF	TGTGCCAGCAGCACACTTAGGACAGGGCGACAAGATACGCAGTATTTT
.	TRBV7-8	.	TRBJ2-5	CASSLSGAGETQYF	TGTGCCAGCAGCTTATCTGGGGCGGGGGAGACCCAGTACTTC
.	TRBV9	TRBD1	TRBJ2-7	CASSARQGAGEQYF	TGTGCCAGCAGCGCCCGGCAGGGGGCTGGCGAGCAGTACTTC
.	TRBV6-6	TRBD2	TRBJ2-3	CASSYSRGADTQYF	TGTGCCAGCAGTTACTCTCGGGGGGCAGATACGCAGTATTTT
few	TRBV19	.	TRBJ1-2	CASSIALLTGKYGYTF	TGTGCCAGTAGTATTGCCCTTTTAACAGGGAAGTATGGCTACACCTTC
.	TRBV2	.	TRBJ2-7	CASKRSTFGHEQYF	TGTGCCAGCAAACGATCGACTTTCGGCCACGAGCAGTACTTC
.	TRBV10-3	.	TRBJ2-2	CAISDRQRIAPGELFF	TGTGCCATCAGTGACAGACAGAGGATCGCCCCCGGGGAGCTGTTTTTT